The subject of this entry is one T cell receptor (beta chain). The sample is drawn from a study of blood T cell repertoires in COVID-19. For the study at large: COVID-19 samples collected from the United States, Italy and Spain covered acute and convalescent phases. PBMCs, B-cell-depleted T cells, or T cells provided the cDNA or gDNA that made up the material.

In the source study's methods: Estimates of nucleated cell counts were drawn from the amplification of reference gene primers. The protocol was immunoSEQ multiplex PCR, while the TCRdb copy is restricted to in-frame clones and leaves out a portion. From that table come the V and J calls and clone size; the DNA was used to work out D and trimming. The table has 30,000 to 50,000 clones, 60% to 85% seen once. The sequencing input was peripheral blood. The sequence derives from a man between 70 and 80 years old with acute or convalescent COVID-19.

As DNA, the CDR3 is TGTGCCAGCAGCCAACTCGAGCTTGTGGGCACAGATACGCAGTATTTT. This gives the protein CASSQLELVGTDTQYF. V and J are TRBV4-2 and TRBJ2-3; D unresolved. The ends were cut back, 2 bases at V and 1 base at J, with 13 bases in the middle. Germline V CDR1 and CDR2: LGHNA, YNFKEQ. This CDR3 contains 16 residues.